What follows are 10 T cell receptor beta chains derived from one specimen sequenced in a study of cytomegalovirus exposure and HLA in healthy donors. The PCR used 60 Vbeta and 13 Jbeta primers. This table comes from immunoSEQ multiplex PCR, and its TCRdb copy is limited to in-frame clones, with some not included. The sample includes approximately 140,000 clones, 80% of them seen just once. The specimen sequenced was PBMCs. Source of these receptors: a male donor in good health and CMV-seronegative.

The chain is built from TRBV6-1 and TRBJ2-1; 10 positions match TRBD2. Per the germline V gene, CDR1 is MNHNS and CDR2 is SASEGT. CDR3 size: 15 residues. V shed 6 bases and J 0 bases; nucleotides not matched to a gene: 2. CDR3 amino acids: CASSSGGASYNEQFF. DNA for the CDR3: TGTGCCAGCAGCAGCGGGGGGGCCTCCTACAATGAGCAGTTCTTC.

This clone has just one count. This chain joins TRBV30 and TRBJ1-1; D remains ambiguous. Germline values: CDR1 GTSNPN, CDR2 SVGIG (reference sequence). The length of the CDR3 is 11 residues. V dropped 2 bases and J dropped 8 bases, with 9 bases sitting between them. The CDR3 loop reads CAWSLEAEAFF. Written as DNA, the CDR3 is TGTGCCTGGAGTTTAGAGGCGGAAGCTTTCTTT. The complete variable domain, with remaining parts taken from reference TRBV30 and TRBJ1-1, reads SQTIHQWPATLVQPVGSPLSLECTVEGTSNPNLYWYRQAAGRGLQLLFYSVGIGQISSEVPQNLSASRPQDRQFILSSKKLLLSDSGFYLCAWSLEAEAFFGQGTRLTVV.

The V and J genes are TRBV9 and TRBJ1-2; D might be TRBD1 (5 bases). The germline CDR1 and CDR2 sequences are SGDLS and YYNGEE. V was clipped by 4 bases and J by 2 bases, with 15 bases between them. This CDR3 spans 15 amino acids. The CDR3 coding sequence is TGTGCCAGCAGCCTCGACACGGGGGACAACTATGGCTACACCTTC. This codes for CASSLDTGDNYGYTF.

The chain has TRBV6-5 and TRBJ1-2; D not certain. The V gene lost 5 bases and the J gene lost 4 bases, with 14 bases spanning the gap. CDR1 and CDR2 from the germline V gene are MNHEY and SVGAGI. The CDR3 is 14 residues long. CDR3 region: CASSEPEAAYGYTF. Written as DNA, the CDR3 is TGTGCCAGCAGTGAGCCGGAGGCAGCCTATGGCTACACCTTC.

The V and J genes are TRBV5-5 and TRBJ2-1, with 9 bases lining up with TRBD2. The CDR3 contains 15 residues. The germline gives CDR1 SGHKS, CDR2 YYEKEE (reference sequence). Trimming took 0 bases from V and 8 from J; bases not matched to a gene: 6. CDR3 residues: CASSLEGLARDEQFF. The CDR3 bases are TGTGCCAGCAGCTTGGAGGGACTAGCCCGGGATGAGCAGTTCTTC.

For the CDR3, the DNA is TGTGCCAGCAGCTTAGCGTTGAGGGTGGGGGGAGAGACCCAGTACTTC. This gives the protein CASSLALRVGGETQYF. The rearrangement joins TRBV7-2 to TRBJ2-5, with D perhaps matching TRBD2 (6 bases). The CDR3 extends over 16 amino acids. The germline V and J ends were trimmed by 0 bases and 4 bases, with 15 bases remaining between them. Germline assignment: CDR1 SGHTA and CDR2 FQGNSA.

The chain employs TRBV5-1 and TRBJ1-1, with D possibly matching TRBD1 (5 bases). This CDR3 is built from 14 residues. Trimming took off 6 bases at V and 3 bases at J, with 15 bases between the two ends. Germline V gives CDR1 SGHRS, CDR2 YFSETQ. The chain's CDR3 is CASNGGTGDTEAFF. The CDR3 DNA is TGCGCCAGCAATGGGGGAACGGGGGACACTGAAGCTTTCTTT.

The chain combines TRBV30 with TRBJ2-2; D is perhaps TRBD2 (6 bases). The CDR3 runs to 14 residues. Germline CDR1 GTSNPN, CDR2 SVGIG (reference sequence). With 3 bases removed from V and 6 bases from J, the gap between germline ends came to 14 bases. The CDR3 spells CAWRSTGVAGELFF. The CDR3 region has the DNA TGTGCCTGGAGAAGTACGGGGGTGGCCGGGGAGCTGTTTTTT.

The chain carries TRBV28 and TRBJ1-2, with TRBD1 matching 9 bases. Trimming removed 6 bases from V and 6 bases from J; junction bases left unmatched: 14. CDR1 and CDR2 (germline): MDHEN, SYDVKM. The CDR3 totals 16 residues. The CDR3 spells CASRDNPGQGANGYTF. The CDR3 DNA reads TGTGCCAGCAGGGATAATCCGGGACAGGGAGCGAATGGCTACACCTTC.

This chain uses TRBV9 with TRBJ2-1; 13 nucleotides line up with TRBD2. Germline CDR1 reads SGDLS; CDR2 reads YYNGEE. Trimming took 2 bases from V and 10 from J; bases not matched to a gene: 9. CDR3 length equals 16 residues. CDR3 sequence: CASSVTSGGARGEQFF. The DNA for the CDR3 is TGTGCCAGCAGCGTTACTAGCGGGGGGGCAAGGGGGGAGCAGTTCTTC.